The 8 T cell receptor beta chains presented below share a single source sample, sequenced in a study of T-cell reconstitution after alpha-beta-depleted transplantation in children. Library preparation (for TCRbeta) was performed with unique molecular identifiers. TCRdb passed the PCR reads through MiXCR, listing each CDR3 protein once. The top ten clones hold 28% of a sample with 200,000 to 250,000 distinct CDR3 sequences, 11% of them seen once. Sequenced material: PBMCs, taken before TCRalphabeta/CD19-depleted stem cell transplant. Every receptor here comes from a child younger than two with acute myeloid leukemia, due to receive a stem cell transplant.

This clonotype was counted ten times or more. The CDR3 DNA is TGTGCCAGCAGCTTCCCCGGGGCGCGGTACAATGAGCAGTTCTTC. It encodes CASSFPGARYNEQFF. The V and J genes are TRBV7-2 and TRBJ2-1; D could derive from TRBD1 or TRBD2 (5 bases each). The CDR3 is 15 residues long. Trimming took 3 bases from V and 4 from J, leaving 13 bases between them. The V gene's germline CDR1 is SGHTA and CDR2 FQGNSA.

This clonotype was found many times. The CDR3 loop reads CASRVTGPYNEQFF. The CDR3 DNA follows: TGTGCCAGCAGGGTTACAGGTCCGTACAATGAGCAGTTCTTC. The chain employs TRBV6-5 and TRBJ2-1, with a weak D call TRBD1 (5 bases). Germline CDR1 and CDR2: MNHEY and SVGAGI. V dropped 6 bases and J dropped 4 bases, with 13 bases sitting between them. The CDR3 contains 14 residues.

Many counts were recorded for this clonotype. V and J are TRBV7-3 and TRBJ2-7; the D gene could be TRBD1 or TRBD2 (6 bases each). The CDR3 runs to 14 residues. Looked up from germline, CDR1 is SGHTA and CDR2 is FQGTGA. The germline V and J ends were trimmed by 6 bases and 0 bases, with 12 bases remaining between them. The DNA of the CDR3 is TGTGCCAGCAGTCGTGGGGGGCTCTCCTACGAGCAGTACTTC. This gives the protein CASSRGGLSYEQYF.

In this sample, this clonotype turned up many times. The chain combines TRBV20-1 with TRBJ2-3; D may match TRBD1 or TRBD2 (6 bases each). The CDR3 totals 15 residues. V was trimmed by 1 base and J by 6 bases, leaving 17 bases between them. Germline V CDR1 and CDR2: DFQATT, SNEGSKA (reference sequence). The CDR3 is CSARVGGVGADTQYF. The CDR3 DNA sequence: TGCAGTGCTAGAGTGGGGGGAGTGGGGGCGGATACGCAGTATTTT.

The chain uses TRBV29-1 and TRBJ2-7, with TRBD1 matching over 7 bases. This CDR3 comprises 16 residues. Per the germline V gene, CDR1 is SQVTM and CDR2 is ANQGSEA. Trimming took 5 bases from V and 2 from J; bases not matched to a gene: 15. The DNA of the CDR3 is TGCAGCGTTCTATCGACAGGGTTATCGTTGGCCTACGAGCAGTACTTC. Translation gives CSVLSTGLSLAYEQYF.

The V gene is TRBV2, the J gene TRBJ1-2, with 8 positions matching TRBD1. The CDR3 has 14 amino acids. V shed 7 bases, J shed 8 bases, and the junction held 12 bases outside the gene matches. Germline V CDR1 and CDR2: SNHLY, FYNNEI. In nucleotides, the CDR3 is TGTGCCAGCACCAGAGACAGGGGAGGATCGGGCTACACCTTC. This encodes CASTRDRGGSGYTF.

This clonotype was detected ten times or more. CDR3: CASSQATTEAFF. CDR3 nucleotides: TGTGCCAGCAGCCAAGCCACCACTGAAGCTTTCTTT. This chain links TRBV3-1 with TRBJ1-1; D call uncertain. The V gene lost 1 base and the J gene lost 4 bases, with 4 bases spanning the gap. The CDR3 loop spans 12 amino acids. Germline V gene data show CDR1 as LGHDT and CDR2 as YNNKEL (reference sequence).

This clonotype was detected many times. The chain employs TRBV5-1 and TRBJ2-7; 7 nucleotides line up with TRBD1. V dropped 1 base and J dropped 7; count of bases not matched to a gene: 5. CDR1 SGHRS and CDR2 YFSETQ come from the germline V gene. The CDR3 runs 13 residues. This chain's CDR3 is CASSLSQGKEQYF. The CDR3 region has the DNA TGCGCCAGCAGCTTGTCACAGGGGAAGGAGCAGTACTTC.